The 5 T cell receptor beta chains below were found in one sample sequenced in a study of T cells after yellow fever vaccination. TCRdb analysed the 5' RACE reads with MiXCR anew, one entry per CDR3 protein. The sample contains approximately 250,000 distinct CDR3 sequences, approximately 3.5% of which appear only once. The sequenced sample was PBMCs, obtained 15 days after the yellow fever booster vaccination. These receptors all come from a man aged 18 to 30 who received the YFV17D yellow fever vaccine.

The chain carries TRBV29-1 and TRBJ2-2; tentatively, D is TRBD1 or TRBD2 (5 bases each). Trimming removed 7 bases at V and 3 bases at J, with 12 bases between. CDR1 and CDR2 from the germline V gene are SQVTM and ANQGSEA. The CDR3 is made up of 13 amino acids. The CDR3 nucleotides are TGCAGCGCGTCGGGGACCTACACCGGGGAGCTGTTTTTT. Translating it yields CSASGTYTGELFF.

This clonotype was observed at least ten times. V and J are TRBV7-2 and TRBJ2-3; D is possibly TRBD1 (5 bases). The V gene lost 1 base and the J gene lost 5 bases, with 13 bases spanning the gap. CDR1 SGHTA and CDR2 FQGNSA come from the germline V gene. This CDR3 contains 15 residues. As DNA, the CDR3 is TGTGCCAGCAGCTTAGTATGGGGAAGGGGAGATACGCAGTATTTT. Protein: CASSLVWGRGDTQYF.

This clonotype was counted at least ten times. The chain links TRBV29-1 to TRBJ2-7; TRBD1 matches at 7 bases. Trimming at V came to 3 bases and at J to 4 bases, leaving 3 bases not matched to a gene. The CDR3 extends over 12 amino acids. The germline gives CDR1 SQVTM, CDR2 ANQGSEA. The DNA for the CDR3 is TGCAGCGTTGAGACACAGGGGTACGAGCAGTACTTC. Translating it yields CSVETQGYEQYF.

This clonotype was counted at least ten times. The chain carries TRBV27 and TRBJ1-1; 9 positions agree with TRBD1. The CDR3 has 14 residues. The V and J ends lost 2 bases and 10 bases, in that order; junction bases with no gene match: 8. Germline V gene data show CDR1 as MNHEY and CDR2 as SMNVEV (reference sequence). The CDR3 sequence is CASSLNTGGRVAFF. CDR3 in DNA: TGTGCCAGCAGTTTAAACACAGGGGGCAGGGTAGCTTTCTTT.

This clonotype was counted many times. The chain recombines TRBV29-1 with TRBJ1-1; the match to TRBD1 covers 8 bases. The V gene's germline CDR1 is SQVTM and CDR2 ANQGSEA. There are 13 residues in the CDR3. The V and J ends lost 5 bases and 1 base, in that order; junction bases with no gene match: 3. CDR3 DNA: TGCAGCGTTTCGACAGGGGCGAACACTGAAGCTTTCTTT. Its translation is CSVSTGANTEAFF.